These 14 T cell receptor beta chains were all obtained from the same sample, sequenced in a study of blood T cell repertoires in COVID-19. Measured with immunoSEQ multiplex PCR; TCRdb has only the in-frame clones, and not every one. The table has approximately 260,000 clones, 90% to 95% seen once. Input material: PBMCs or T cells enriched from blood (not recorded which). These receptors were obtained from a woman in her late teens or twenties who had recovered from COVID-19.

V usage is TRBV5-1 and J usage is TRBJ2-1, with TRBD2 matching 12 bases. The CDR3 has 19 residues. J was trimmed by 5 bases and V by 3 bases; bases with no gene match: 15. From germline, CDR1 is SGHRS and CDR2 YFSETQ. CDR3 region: CASSSVPGQTSGRNNEQFF. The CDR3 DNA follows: TGCGCCAGCAGCTCCGTCCCGGGACAGACTAGCGGGAGAAACAATGAGCAGTTCTTC.

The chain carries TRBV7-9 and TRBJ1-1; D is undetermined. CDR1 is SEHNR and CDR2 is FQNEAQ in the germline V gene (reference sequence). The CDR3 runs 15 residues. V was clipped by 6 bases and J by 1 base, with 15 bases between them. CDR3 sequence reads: CASRGGSGENTEAFF. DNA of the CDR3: TGTGCCAGCAGGGGAGGGAGCGGAGAGAACACTGAAGCTTTCTTT.

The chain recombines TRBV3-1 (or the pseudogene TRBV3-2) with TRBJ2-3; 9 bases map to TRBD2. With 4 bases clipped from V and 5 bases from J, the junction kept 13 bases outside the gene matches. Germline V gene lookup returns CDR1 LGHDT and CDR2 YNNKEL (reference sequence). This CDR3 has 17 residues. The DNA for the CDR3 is TGTGCCAGCAGCCCTAATATAGGCGGGGGGGCTCGAGATACGCAGTATTTT. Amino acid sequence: CASSPNIGGGARDTQYF.

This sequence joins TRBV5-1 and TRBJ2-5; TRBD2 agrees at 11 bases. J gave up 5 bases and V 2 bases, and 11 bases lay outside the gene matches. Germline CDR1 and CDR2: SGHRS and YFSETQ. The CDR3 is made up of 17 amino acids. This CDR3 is CASSFRQLAGGLETQYF. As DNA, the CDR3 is TGCGCCAGCAGCTTCCGACAGCTAGCGGGGGGCTTGGAGACCCAGTACTTC.

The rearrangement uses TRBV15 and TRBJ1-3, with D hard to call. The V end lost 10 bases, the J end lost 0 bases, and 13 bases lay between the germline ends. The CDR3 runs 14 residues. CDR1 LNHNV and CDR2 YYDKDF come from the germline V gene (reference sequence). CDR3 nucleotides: TGTGCCAGTTCGCTGGGCTTCTCTGGAAACACCATATATTTT. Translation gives CASSLGFSGNTIYF.

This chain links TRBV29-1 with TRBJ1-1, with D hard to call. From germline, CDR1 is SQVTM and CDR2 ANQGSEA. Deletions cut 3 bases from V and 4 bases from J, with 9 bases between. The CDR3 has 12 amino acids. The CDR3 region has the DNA TGCAGCGTTGACGAGGGAGGCACTGAAGCTTTCTTT. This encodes CSVDEGGTEAFF.

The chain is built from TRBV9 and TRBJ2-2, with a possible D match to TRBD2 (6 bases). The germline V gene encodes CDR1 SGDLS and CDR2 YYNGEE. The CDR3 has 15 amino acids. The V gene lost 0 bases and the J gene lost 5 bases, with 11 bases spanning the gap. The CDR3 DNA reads TGTGCCAGCAGCGTAGAGCCGGGAGTGACCGGGGAGCTGTTTTTT. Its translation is CASSVEPGVTGELFF.

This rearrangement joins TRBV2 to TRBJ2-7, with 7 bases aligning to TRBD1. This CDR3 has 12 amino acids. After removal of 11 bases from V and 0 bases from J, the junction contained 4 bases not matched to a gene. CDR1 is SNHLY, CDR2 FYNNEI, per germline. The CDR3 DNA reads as TGTGCCGGACAGGAATACTCCTACGAGCAGTACTTC. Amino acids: CAGQEYSYEQYF.

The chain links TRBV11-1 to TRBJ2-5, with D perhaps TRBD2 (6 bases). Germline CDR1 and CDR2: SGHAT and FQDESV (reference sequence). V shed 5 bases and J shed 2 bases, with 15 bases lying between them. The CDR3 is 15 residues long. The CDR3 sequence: CASSPPWDSQETQYF. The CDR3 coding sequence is TGTGCCAGCAGCCCCCCCTGGGACTCACAAGAGACCCAGTACTTC.

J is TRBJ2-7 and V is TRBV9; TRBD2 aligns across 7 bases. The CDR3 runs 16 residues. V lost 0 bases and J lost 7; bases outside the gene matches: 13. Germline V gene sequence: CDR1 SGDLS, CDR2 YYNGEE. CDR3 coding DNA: TGTGCCAGCAGCGTAGGCCCTAGCGGACCTCCGAGGGAGCAGTACTTC. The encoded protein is CASSVGPSGPPREQYF.

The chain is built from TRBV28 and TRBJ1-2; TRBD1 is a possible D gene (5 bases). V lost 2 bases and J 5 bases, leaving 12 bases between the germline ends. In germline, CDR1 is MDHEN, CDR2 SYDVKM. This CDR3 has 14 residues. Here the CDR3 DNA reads TGTGCCAGCAGTTTAGTAGGGGCGAAGTATGGCTACACCTTC. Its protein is CASSLVGAKYGYTF.

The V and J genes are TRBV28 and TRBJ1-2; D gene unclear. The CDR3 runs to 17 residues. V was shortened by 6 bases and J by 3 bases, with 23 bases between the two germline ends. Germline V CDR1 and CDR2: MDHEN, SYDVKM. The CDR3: CASRSGGVTSDHYGYTF. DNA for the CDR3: TGTGCCAGCAGGTCCGGAGGAGTGACATCCGATCACTATGGCTACACCTTC.

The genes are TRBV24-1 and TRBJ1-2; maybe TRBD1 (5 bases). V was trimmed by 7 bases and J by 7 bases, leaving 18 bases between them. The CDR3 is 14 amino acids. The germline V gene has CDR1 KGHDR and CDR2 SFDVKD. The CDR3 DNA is TGTGCCACCAGCCAAGAGGAAGGGGTCGGTGGCTACACCTTC. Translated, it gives CATSQEEGVGGYTF.

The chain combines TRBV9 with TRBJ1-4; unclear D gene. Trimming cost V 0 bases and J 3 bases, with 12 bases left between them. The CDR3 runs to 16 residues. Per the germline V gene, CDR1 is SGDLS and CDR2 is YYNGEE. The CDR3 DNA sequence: TGTGCCAGCAGCGTAGACGCGGTGGGTCCTAATGAAAAACTGTTTTTT. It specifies CASSVDAVGPNEKLFF.